Presented here are 13 T cell receptor beta chains from one specimen sequenced in a study of blood T cell repertoires in COVID-19. Generated by immunoSEQ multiplex PCR, the TCRdb table keeps only in-frame clones and is missing some. This sample has under 150,000 clones, with 70% to 80% found just once. Input material: peripheral blood. The receptors come from a woman at least 80 years old with acute or convalescent COVID-19.

The chain is built from TRBV25-1 and TRBJ1-1; no clear D. The CDR3 has 15 residues. Germline values: CDR1 MGHDK, CDR2 SYGVNS. Trimming left V 0 bases short and J 1 base short, with 9 bases between. The CDR3 nucleotides read TGTGCCAGCAGTGAATATCGTGGAGCGAACACTGAAGCTTTCTTT. Translation: CASSEYRGANTEAFF. Full variable domain (remainder filled in from reference TRBV25-1 and TRBJ1-1): EADIYQTPRYLVIGTGKKITLECSQTMGHDKMYWYQQDPGMELHLIHYSYGVNSTEKGDLSSESTVSRIRTEHFPLTLESARPSHTSQYLCASSEYRGANTEAFFGQGTRLTVV.

This chain connects TRBV5-5 to TRBJ1-1; 9 bases fit TRBD1. CDR1 is SGHKS and CDR2 is YYEKEE in the germline V gene (reference sequence). This CDR3 has 13 amino acids. The trim removed 4 bases at V and 5 bases at J, leaving 3 bases unmatched. CDR3 DNA sequence: TGTGCCAGCAGCCGACAGGGGGTAACTGAAGCTTTCTTT. It is translated as CASSRQGVTEAFF.

The V gene is TRBV12-3 or TRBV12-4, the J gene TRBJ1-2; 7 nucleotides line up with TRBD1. V lost 6 bases and J lost 4; bases outside the gene matches: 5. The CDR3 is 13 amino acids. The chain's CDR3 is CASSQDRAYGYTF. In DNA form, the CDR3 reads TGTGCCAGCAGCCAAGACAGGGCCTATGGCTACACCTTC.

The CDR3: CASSFLGTSGDIQYF. In DNA form, the CDR3 reads TGCGCCAGCAGCTTCCTTGGGACTAGTGGGGACATTCAGTACTTC. The chain has TRBV5-1 and TRBJ2-4; 8 nucleotides match TRBD2. The CDR3 sequence is 15 residues long. Looked up from germline, CDR1 is SGHRS and CDR2 is YFSETQ. J gave up 8 bases and V 2 bases, and 9 bases lay outside the gene matches. The full variable domain, completed using reference TRBV5-1 and TRBJ2-4, is KAGVTQTPRYLIKTRGQQVTLSCSPISGHRSVSWYQQTPGQGLQFLFEYFSETQRNKGNFPGRFSGRQFSNSRSEMNVSTLELGDSALYLCASSFLGTSGDIQYFGAGTRLSVL.

The V call is TRBV19, the J call TRBJ2-5, with unresolved D. The CDR3 covers 12 residues. Germline-derived CDR1 and CDR2 are LNHDA and SQIVND (reference sequence). Between the trimmed V and J ends, which lost 5 bases and 1 base, there was a span of 5 bases. The CDR3 nucleotides read TGTGCCAGTAGTGAGGCCCAAGAGACCCAGTACTTC. Residues: CASSEAQETQYF.

This chain uses TRBV19 with TRBJ1-4; D gene uncertain. The V gene lost 7 bases and the J gene lost 5 bases, with 14 bases spanning the gap. CDR1 is LNHDA, CDR2 SQIVND, per germline (reference sequence). CDR3 size: 14 residues. The CDR3 here is CASTVGGHNEKLFF. As DNA, the CDR3 is TGTGCCAGTACCGTTGGAGGGCACAATGAAAAACTGTTTTTT. Full variable domain (rest looked up from reference TRBV19 and TRBJ1-4): DGGITQSPKYLFRKEGQNVTLSCEQNLNHDAMYWYRQDPGQGLRLIYYSQIVNDFQKGDIAEGYSVSREKKESFPLTVTSAQKNPTAFYLCASTVGGHNEKLFFGSGTQLSVL.

This chain uses TRBV30 with TRBJ1-2, with 10 bases fitting TRBD1. J gave up 3 bases and V 4 bases, and 8 bases lay outside the gene matches. In germline, CDR1 is GTSNPN, CDR2 SVGIG (reference sequence). CDR3 size: 15 residues. The CDR3 DNA sequence: TGTGCCTGGACCAACCGGGGGACAGGGGACTATGGCTACACCTTC. Protein: CAWTNRGTGDYGYTF.

This chain uses TRBV6-2 or TRBV6-3 with TRBJ2-3; a possible D gene is TRBD1 (5 bases). Germline CDR1 and CDR2: MNHEY and SVGEGT. V was clipped by 5 bases and J by 4 bases, with 13 bases between them. The CDR3 is 14 amino acids. The CDR3, as DNA: TGTGCCAGCAGTACAGGATCCCCAGCAGATACGCAGTATTTT. Translating gives CASSTGSPADTQYF.

A few counts support this clone. The rearrangement joins TRBV19 to TRBJ2-6; TRBD1 matches 7 bases. The CDR3 spans 16 residues. The trim removed 6 bases at V and 2 bases at J, leaving 7 bases unmatched. The germline V gene encodes CDR1 LNHDA and CDR2 SQIVND (reference sequence). In DNA form, the CDR3 reads TGTGCCAGTAGCCCACAGGGGAAAGCTGGGGCCAACGTCCTGACTTTC. This sequence encodes CASSPQGKAGANVLTF.

This clone was detected only a few times. As DNA, the CDR3 is TGTGCCAGCAGCCAAGAGAACTCTAGATCACCCCTCCACTTT. This codes for CASSQENSRSPLHF. The genes are TRBV3-1 (or the pseudogene TRBV3-2) and TRBJ1-6; D not certain. CDR1 LGHDT and CDR2 YNNKEL come from the germline V gene (reference sequence). This CDR3 has 14 residues. V lost 0 bases and J 10 bases, leaving 10 bases between the germline ends.

In regard to this clone: Different DNA sequences within this sample yield the same CDR3. This chain connects TRBV5-1 to TRBJ1-2; D is possibly TRBD1 (5 bases). V was shortened by 4 bases and J by 2 bases, with 15 bases between the two germline ends. The germline CDR1 and CDR2 sequences are SGHRS and YFSETQ. The CDR3 consists of 15 residues. CDR3 sequence: CASSLAGTGNYGYTF. CDR3 nucleotides: TGCGCCAGCAGCCTAGCGGGGACGGGAAACTATGGCTACACCTTC.

The gene calls are TRBV5-6 and TRBJ2-3; TRBD1 aligns across 8 bases. With V trimmed by 2 bases and J by 3 bases, 2 bases remained unmatched. CDR1 is SGHDT and CDR2 is YYEEEE in the germline V gene. The CDR3 is made up of 14 amino acids. CDR3 sequence reads: CASSFTGGTDTQYF. Written as DNA, the CDR3 is TGTGCCAGCAGCTTCACAGGGGGTACAGATACGCAGTATTTT. The full variable domain, rest sourced from reference TRBV5-6 and TRBJ2-3, is DAGVTQSPTHLIKTRGQQVTLRCSPKSGHDTVSWYQQALGQGPQFIFQYYEEEERQRGNFPDRFSGHQFPNYSSELNVNALLLGDSALYLCASSFTGGTDTQYFGPGTRLTVL.

This clone occurred a few times. V gene TRBV30 combines with J gene TRBJ1-6; the match to TRBD1 covers 8 bases. The CDR3 consists of 15 residues. Germline V gives CDR1 GTSNPN, CDR2 SVGIG (reference sequence). With 3 bases clipped from V and 5 bases from J, the junction kept 6 bases outside the gene matches. DNA for the CDR3: TGTGCCTGGAGACCGGACAGGGTAGATAATTCACCCCTCCACTTT. This translates into CAWRPDRVDNSPLHF. Full variable domain (outside the CDR3, taken from reference TRBV30 and TRBJ1-6): SQTIHQWPATLVQPVGSPLSLECTVEGTSNPNLYWYRQAAGRGLQLLFYSVGIGQISSEVPQNLSASRPQDRQFILSSKKLLLSDSGFYLCAWRPDRVDNSPLHFGNGTRLTVT.